The 28 T cell receptor beta chains reported below all come from one sample, sequenced in a study of regulatory T cells in long-lasting Graves disease. HTBI primers from iRepertoire and Arm-PCR of CDR3 regions yielded the TCR beta libraries. Via MiXCR, TCRdb re-called the multiplex PCR reads, giving one row per CDR3 protein. In the table there are about 240,000 distinct CDR3 sequences, roughly a fifth of which are singletons. Specified time point: newly diagnosed GD, antithyroid drugs for less than 3 months. The TCR library used RNA extracted from PBMCs. Specimen: peripheral blood mononuclear cells (PBMCs), collected at new diagnosis, from a patient treated with antithyroid drugs. The source of these receptors is a female donor with Graves disease.

V is TRBV6-5 and J is TRBJ2-7; TRBD1 aligns across 9 bases. Germline CDR1 MNHEY, CDR2 SVGAGI. The length of the CDR3 is 15 residues. After removal of 3 bases from V and 5 bases from J, the junction contained 8 bases not matched to a gene. CDR3 DNA: TGTGCCAGCAGTTATCGGGACAGGGCGGCAAACGAGCAGTACTTC. Amino acids: CASSYRDRAANEQYF.

This clonotype was counted many times. V gene TRBV3-1 combines with J gene TRBJ1-6; D call uncertain. V lost 5 bases and J 6 bases, leaving 8 bases between the germline ends. Germline values: CDR1 LGHDT, CDR2 YNNKEL (reference sequence). CDR3 length: 13 amino acids. CDR3 in amino acids: CASSKGSNSPLHF. The CDR3 region has the DNA TGTGCCAGCAGCAAAGGCAGTAATTCACCCCTCCACTTT.

This clonotype appeared a few times. One end of the junction does not line up with germline, which may come from a read error. This chain uses TRBV4-3 with TRBJ2-1, with 7 bases that match TRBD2. Germline CDR1 LGHNA, CDR2 YSLEER. The CDR3 spans 15 residues. CDR3 bases: TGCGCCAGCAGCCAAGGAAGCGGGACCTCCAATGAGCAGCTCTTC. It yields the protein CASSQGSGTSNEQLF.

This clonotype was detected a few times. The chain couples TRBV4-3 to TRBJ1-1; D is unresolved. Deletions cut 0 bases from V and 3 bases from J, with 11 bases between. The CDR3 runs 15 residues. The germline gives CDR1 LGHNA, CDR2 YSLEER. The CDR3 region is CASSQDRAGDTEAFF. DNA for the CDR3: TGCGCCAGCAGCCAAGATCGGGCCGGGGACACTGAAGCTTTCTTT.

This clonotype came up many times. The chain carries TRBV7-8 and TRBJ2-5; TRBD2 is a possible D gene (6 bases). This CDR3 spans 13 amino acids. Trimming left V 3 bases short and J 5 bases short, with 10 bases between. Germline V gives CDR1 SGHVS, CDR2 FQNEAQ. The CDR3 nucleotides read TGTGCCAGCAGCTTGGGGGGAGTGGAGACCCAGTACTTC. It yields the protein CASSLGGVETQYF.

This clonotype has a handful of counts. The rearrangement links TRBV5-4 to TRBJ2-2; D is undetermined. V dropped 4 bases and J dropped 4 bases, with 11 bases sitting between them. The germline V gene encodes CDR1 SGHNT and CDR2 YYREEE (reference sequence). This CDR3 spans 14 amino acids. CDR3 amino acids: CASSHEASTGELFF. The CDR3 DNA reads TGTGCCAGCAGCCATGAGGCCAGCACCGGGGAGCTGTTTTTT.

The chain uses TRBV20-1 and TRBJ2-1; TRBD2 matches at 15 bases. The V gene's germline CDR1 is DFQATT and CDR2 SNEGSKA (reference sequence). CDR3 length equals 13 residues. The DNA of the CDR3 is TGCGGGGGGACTAGCGGGGGGTCCAATGAGCAGTTCTTC. Its translation: CGGTSGGSNEQFF.

Many counts were recorded for this clonotype. The CDR3 DNA reads as TGTGCCAGCTCTCCCCTCGGGCAGGGAGAAGTCAATGAGCAGTTCTTC. Translating it yields CASSPLGQGEVNEQFF. The chain links TRBV18 to TRBJ2-1; the D gene could be TRBD1 or TRBD2 (5 bases each). V was shortened by 6 bases and J by 6 bases, with 21 bases between the two germline ends. This CDR3 is 16 amino acids long. Looked up from germline, CDR1 is KGHSH and CDR2 is LQKENI.

This clonotype was observed many times. The genes are TRBV9 and TRBJ2-2; D not resolved. Germline V gene sequence: CDR1 SGDLS, CDR2 YYNGEE. The CDR3 sequence is 15 residues long. The V end was cut by 1 base, the J end by 0 bases, with 7 bases between. The CDR3 loop reads CASSVRRSNTGELFF. CDR3 bases: TGTGCCAGCAGCGTAAGACGGTCGAACACCGGGGAGCTGTTTTTT.

The sample holds many counts of this clonotype. This chain links TRBV7-3 with TRBJ2-1, with D perhaps TRBD1 (5 bases). The CDR3 consists of 15 residues. From germline, CDR1 is SGHTA and CDR2 FQGTGA. V was shortened by 5 bases and J by 2 bases, with 13 bases between the two germline ends. CDR3 region: CASSKDQGPYNEQFF. CDR3 nucleotides: TGTGCCAGCAGCAAGGACCAGGGCCCCTACAATGAGCAGTTCTTC.

This clonotype has a count of ten or more. The chain couples TRBV6-1 to TRBJ2-5; weak D call: TRBD1 (5 bases). Germline V gene sequence: CDR1 MNHNS, CDR2 SASEGT. The CDR3 length is 14 residues. Between the trimmed V and J ends, which lost 4 bases and 2 bases, there was a span of 11 bases. The CDR3 DNA reads as TGTGCCAGCAGTGCTAGGGCAGGGCAAGAGACCCAGTACTTC. Residues: CASSARAGQETQYF.

This clonotype was counted only a few times. This chain joins TRBV3-1 and TRBJ2-7, with no clear D. In germline, CDR1 is LGHDT, CDR2 YNNKEL (reference sequence). The CDR3 is 14 amino acids. The ends were cut back, 4 bases at V and 7 bases at J, with 17 bases in the middle. CDR3 coding DNA: TGTGCCAGCAGCCCAGGTGGCCCCTTGGAGGAGCAGTACTTC. Protein: CASSPGGPLEEQYF.

On this clonotype: A single base separates this from a much larger clone, so it may be a read error. The rearrangement uses TRBV29-1 and TRBJ1-1; possible D gene TRBD1, 5 bases. The germline gives CDR1 SQVTM, CDR2 ANQGSEA. CDR3 size: 10 residues. The DNA of the CDR3 is TGCGGCGTCAGGGACACTGAAGCTTTCTTT. Encoded protein: CGVRDTEAFF.

In its sample, this clonotype was seen many times. This chain links TRBV7-2 with TRBJ2-1; D assignment may be TRBD1 or TRBD2 (5 bases each). CDR1 is SGHTA and CDR2 is FQGNSA in the germline V gene. V was shortened by 3 bases and J by 9 bases, with 18 bases between the two germline ends. This CDR3 contains 15 residues. CDR3 region: CASSFIGLGGGEQFF. CDR3 nucleotides: TGTGCCAGCAGCTTTATTGGCCTGGGTGGGGGTGAGCAGTTCTTC.

Notes on this clonotype: This clone may be a read error of a much larger clone one base away. The chain employs TRBV12-3 or TRBV12-4 and TRBJ2-1; TRBD2 matches at 7 bases. Trimming at V came to 1 base and at J to 11 bases, leaving 5 bases not matched to a gene. The CDR3 consists of 13 residues. CDR3 sequence (DNA): TGTGCCAGCAGTTTAGGGGACGGGAGGAAGCAGTTCTTC. As protein: CASSLGDGRKQFF.

The table lists this clonotype with many counts. The chain uses TRBV20-1 and TRBJ1-6, with D unclear. Trimming took off 5 bases at V and 7 bases at J, with 15 bases between the two ends. Germline loops: CDR1 DFQATT, CDR2 SNEGSKA (reference sequence). CDR3 length: 14 amino acids. In DNA, the CDR3 is TGCAGTGCTGTCGGAAGGCCGGGGAATTCACCCCTCCACTTT. Translation gives CSAVGRPGNSPLHF.

This clonotype showed up many times. This sequence joins TRBV12-3 or TRBV12-4 and TRBJ2-5, with unresolved D. The CDR3 contains 14 residues. Deletions cut 3 bases from V and 1 base from J, with 9 bases between. The CDR3 DNA reads TGTGCCAGCAGTTTCCGAACATCCCAAGAGACCCAGTACTTC. This encodes CASSFRTSQETQYF.

This clonotype was counted at least ten times. This sequence joins TRBV28 and TRBJ1-2, with TRBD1 matching 9 bases. This CDR3 comprises 12 residues. V lost 8 bases to trimming and J lost 2 bases; unmatched junction nucleotides: 0. Germline assignment: CDR1 MDHEN and CDR2 SYDVKM. The CDR3 region has the DNA TGTGCCAGCGACAGGGGGAACTATGGCTACACCTTC. Amino acid sequence: CASDRGNYGYTF.

This clonotype was seen only a few times. This chain links TRBV4-1 with TRBJ2-5; D assignment may be TRBD1 or TRBD2 (5 bases each). The CDR3 length is 15 residues. The germline V gene encodes CDR1 MGHRA and CDR2 YSYEKL. V lost 2 bases, J lost 7 bases, and 17 bases lay in between. CDR3 nucleotide sequence: TGCGCCAGCAGCCAAAATCGGGGCCAAGGAGGGACCCAGTACTTC. The encoded protein is CASSQNRGQGGTQYF.

As regards this clonotype: This likely traces to a read error, being one base from a far larger clone. This chain joins TRBV7-2 and TRBJ2-1, with 7 bases lining up with TRBD2. CDR1 is SGHTA, CDR2 FQGNSA, per germline. There are 13 residues in the CDR3. CDR3 coding DNA: TGTGCCAGCGGGGACTACAGACAAGAGACCCAGCACTTC. The encoded protein is CASGDYRQETQHF.

V and J are TRBV2 and TRBJ2-3; 14 bases fit TRBD2. The CDR3 has 15 amino acids. Germline CDR1 reads SNHLY; CDR2 reads FYNNEI. J lost 1 base, V lost 10 bases, and 4 bases had no gene match. CDR3 coding DNA: TGTGCCAAGTCGGGACTAGCGGGGGGCACAGATACGCAGTATTTT. It codes for CAKSGLAGGTDTQYF.

Note on this clonotype: This may be a read error, as it is one base from a much larger clone. This chain connects TRBV7-2 to TRBJ2-2; 8 nucleotides align to TRBD1. Germline V gene data show CDR1 as SGHTA and CDR2 as FQGNSA. The CDR3 covers 15 residues. CDR3 sequence reads: CASSFRQGNAGELFF. The CDR3 bases are TGTGCCAGCAGCTTCAGACAGGGGAACGCCGGGGAGCTGTTTTTT.

This clonotype was counted at least ten times. The chain uses TRBV5-1 and TRBJ2-1; 7 bases align to TRBD2. The germline V gene has CDR1 SGHRS and CDR2 YFSETQ. The CDR3 sequence is 17 residues long. The J segment lost 7 bases and the V segment lost 2 bases, leaving 15 bases of the junction unmatched. In DNA form, the CDR3 reads TGCGCCAGCAGCTTAAATTTCCGGGACTACCAGAGGAATGAGCAGTTCTTC. Its translation: CASSLNFRDYQRNEQFF.

This clonotype was found many times. This chain links TRBV9 with TRBJ2-1; 7 bases align to TRBD2. This CDR3 is 15 amino acids long. Losses at the gene ends were 0 bases for V and 4 bases for J; bases not matched to a gene: 4. Germline V gives CDR1 SGDLS, CDR2 YYNGEE. CDR3 DNA sequence: TGTGCCAGCAGCGTAGACGGGAGGAATTACAATGAGCAGTTCTTC. It encodes CASSVDGRNYNEQFF.

Concerning this clonotype: One end of the junction does not line up with germline, which may come from a read error. The chain employs TRBV6-2 or TRBV6-3 and TRBJ2-7, with D possibly being TRBD2 (5 bases). Germline values: CDR1 MNHEY, CDR2 SVGEGT. This CDR3 has 15 residues. The CDR3 is CASSEPGRITYGQYF. Here the CDR3 DNA reads TGTGCCAGCAGTGAACCGGGGAGAATCACCTACGGGCAGTACTTC.

The chain links TRBV7-8 to TRBJ2-6, with D possibly matching TRBD2 (5 bases). V was clipped by 3 bases and J by 1 base, with 7 bases between them. CDR3 size: 15 residues. CDR1 and CDR2 from the germline V gene are SGHVS and FQNEAQ. The chain's CDR3 is CASSFTGSGANVLTF. The DNA for the CDR3 is TGTGCCAGCAGCTTTACGGGGTCTGGGGCCAACGTCCTGACTTTC.

The rearrangement uses TRBV20-1 and TRBJ2-1; TRBD2 matches at 12 bases. Per germline, CDR1 DFQATT and CDR2 SNEGSKA (reference sequence). This CDR3 has 14 amino acids. V was clipped by 4 bases and J by 3 bases; unmatched bases: 1. The CDR3 nucleotides are TGCAGTGCTACGACTAGCGGGGGCTACAATGAGCAGTTCTTC. This encodes CSATTSGGYNEQFF.

This clonotype was observed many times. The chain recombines TRBV6-1 with TRBJ2-7; 8 nucleotides match TRBD2. The CDR3 has 14 residues. After removal of 3 bases from V and 2 bases from J, the junction contained 3 bases not matched to a gene. Germline values: CDR1 MNHNS, CDR2 SASEGT. CDR3: CASSDGLAAYEQYF. The CDR3, as DNA: TGTGCCAGCAGTGACGGACTAGCAGCCTACGAGCAGTACTTC.